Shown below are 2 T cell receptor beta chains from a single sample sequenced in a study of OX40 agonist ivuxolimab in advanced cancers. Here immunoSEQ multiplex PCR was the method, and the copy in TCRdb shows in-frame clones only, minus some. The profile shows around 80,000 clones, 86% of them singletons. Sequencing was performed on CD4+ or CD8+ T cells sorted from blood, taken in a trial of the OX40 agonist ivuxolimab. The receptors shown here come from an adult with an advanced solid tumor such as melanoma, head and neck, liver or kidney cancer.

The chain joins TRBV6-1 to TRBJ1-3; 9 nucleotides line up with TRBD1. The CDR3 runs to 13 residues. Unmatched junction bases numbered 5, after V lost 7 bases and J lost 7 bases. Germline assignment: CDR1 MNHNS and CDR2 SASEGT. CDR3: CASIRDRANTIYF. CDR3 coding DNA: TGTGCCAGCATCCGGGACAGGGCGAACACCATATATTTT.

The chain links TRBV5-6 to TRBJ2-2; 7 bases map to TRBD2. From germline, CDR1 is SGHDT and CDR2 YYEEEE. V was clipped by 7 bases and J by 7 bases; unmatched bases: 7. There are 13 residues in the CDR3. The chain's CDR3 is CASSGGRGGELFF. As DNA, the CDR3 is TGTGCCAGCTCCGGCGGGAGAGGCGGGGAGCTGTTTTTT.